The 17 T cell receptor beta chains reported below all come from one sample, sequenced in a study of blood T cell repertoires in COVID-19. Method: immunoSEQ multiplex PCR; TCRdb's copy keeps in-frame clones and lacks some. The table includes around 140,000 clones, 80% to 90% detected once. Sequenced material: peripheral blood. These receptors were taken from a man aged 60 to 75 with active or convalescent COVID-19.

The gene calls are TRBV28 and TRBJ1-4; 7 bases line up with TRBD1. Germline V gene data show CDR1 as MDHEN and CDR2 as SYDVKM. The length of the CDR3 is 12 residues. V gave up 7 bases and J gave up 10 bases; unmatched junction bases: 6. In DNA form, the CDR3 reads TGTGCCAGCACCATTCCAGGGGGAAAACTGTTTTTT. Amino acids: CASTIPGGKLFF.

The V and J genes are TRBV2 and TRBJ2-5, with 12 bases matching TRBD1. The junction had 8 bases not matched to a gene; V was cut back by 10 bases and J by 5 bases. This CDR3 spans 14 amino acids. Germline V CDR1 and CDR2: SNHLY, FYNNEI. The CDR3 here is CAIRGTGGVETQYF. CDR3 DNA sequence: TGTGCCATCCGGGGGACAGGGGGCGTCGAGACCCAGTACTTC.

V is TRBV9 and J is TRBJ2-1, with TRBD2 identical over 9 bases. There are 15 residues in the CDR3. Trimming at V came to 4 bases and at J to 8 bases, leaving 10 bases not matched to a gene. Germline V lookup: CDR1 SGDLS, CDR2 YYNGEE. CDR3 DNA: TGTGCCAGCAGCCGGAGCGGGAGGAGTTTCGATGAGCAGTTCTTC. Its protein is CASSRSGRSFDEQFF.

The chain is built from TRBV24-1 and TRBJ1-2; 9 bases match TRBD1. This CDR3 region has 16 residues. The germline V gene encodes CDR1 KGHDR and CDR2 SFDVKD. The V and J ends lost 4 bases and 6 bases, in that order; junction bases with no gene match: 11. The CDR3, as DNA: TGTGCCACCAGTGACCCCAGGACAGGGGTAGCAAATGGCTACACCTTC. Its protein product is CATSDPRTGVANGYTF.

In its sample, this clone was seen once. V usage is TRBV14 and J usage is TRBJ2-1; TRBD2 aligns across 10 bases. Per germline, CDR1 SGHDN and CDR2 FVKESK. The CDR3 sequence is 15 residues long. The ends lost 1 base at V and 7 bases at J; junction bases unmatched: 4. As DNA, the CDR3 is TGTGCCAGCAGCCAAGCTCTAGCGGGGGTGAATGAGCAGTTCTTC. Translating gives CASSQALAGVNEQFF. The variable domain in full, completed from reference TRBV14 and TRBJ2-1, reads EAGVTQFPSHSVIEKGQTVTLRCDPISGHDNLYWYRRVMGKEIKFLLHFVKESKQDESGMPNNRFLAERTGGTYSTLKVQPAELEDSGVYFCASSQALAGVNEQFFGPGTRLTVL.

This chain joins TRBV6-6 and TRBJ1-5; possible D gene TRBD1, 6 bases. The CDR3 length is 13 residues. Germline V gene sequence: CDR1 MNHNY, CDR2 SVGAGI (reference sequence). Trimming took off 11 bases at V and 3 bases at J, with 14 bases between the two ends. CDR3 loop: CAATGTFNQPQHF. DNA for the CDR3: TGTGCCGCTACCGGGACATTCAATCAGCCCCAGCATTTT.

This chain joins TRBV18 and TRBJ2-2; TRBD2 matches 10 bases. V was clipped by 1 base and J by 5 bases; unmatched bases: 1. The CDR3 has 15 residues. Germline CDR1 and CDR2: KGHSH and LQKENI. The CDR3 here is CASSPRTSGTGELFF. The CDR3 bases are TGTGCCAGCTCACCACGGACTAGCGGAACCGGGGAGCTGTTTTTT.

The rearrangement joins TRBV5-1 to TRBJ2-1, with D possibly TRBD2 on 6 matching bases. This CDR3 comprises 14 residues. Trimming stripped 4 bases from V and 9 bases from J, with 17 bases between. Germline V gives CDR1 SGHRS, CDR2 YFSETQ. The CDR3 reads CASSTGLAGGEQFF. CDR3 nucleotide sequence: TGCGCCAGCAGCACGGGACTCGCCGGGGGTGAGCAGTTCTTC. Variable domain in full (rest from reference TRBV5-1 and TRBJ2-1): KAGVTQTPRYLIKTRGQQVTLSCSPISGHRSVSWYQQTPGQGLQFLFEYFSETQRNKGNFPGRFSGRQFSNSRSEMNVSTLELGDSALYLCASSTGLAGGEQFFGPGTRLTVL.

The chain links TRBV27 to TRBJ1-4; D remains unclear. V lost 2 bases to trimming and J lost 8 bases, with 15 bases between them. Per the germline V gene, CDR1 is MNHEY and CDR2 is SMNVEV (reference sequence). The CDR3 totals 15 residues. CDR3 DNA: TGTGCCAGCAGTTTACGTCTGCGTAGTTGGGAAAAACTGTTTTTT. Amino acids: CASSLRLRSWEKLFF.

V gene TRBV24-1 combines with J gene TRBJ1-2; no firm D call. The CDR3 is made up of 11 amino acids. With 4 bases removed from V and 7 bases from J, the gap between germline ends came to 6 bases. Per germline, CDR1 KGHDR and CDR2 SFDVKD. The CDR3 DNA reads as TGTGCCACCAGTGACCGGGGTGGCTACACCTTC. It translates to CATSDRGGYTF.

The rearrangement uses TRBV18 and TRBJ1-1, with D unresolved. Per the germline V gene, CDR1 is KGHSH and CDR2 is LQKENI. V lost 3 bases and J 7 bases, leaving 15 bases between the germline ends. The CDR3 is 14 residues long. CDR3 sequence reads: CASSPRRTFVEAFF. The CDR3 coding sequence is TGTGCCAGCTCACCCCGGAGGACCTTCGTTGAAGCTTTCTTT. The full variable domain, with the rest looked up from reference TRBV18 and TRBJ1-1, is NAGVMQNPRHLVRRRGQEARLRCSPMKGHSHVYWYRQLPEEGLKFMVYLQKENIIDESGMPKERFSAEFPKEGPSILRIQQVVRGDSAAYFCASSPRRTFVEAFFGQGTRLTVV.

This clone has only one observation. The chain combines TRBV5-6 with TRBJ1-2; TRBD1 agrees at 7 bases. Trimming at V came to 4 bases and at J to 4 bases, leaving 10 bases not matched to a gene. The CDR3 spans 15 residues. Germline lookup yields CDR1 SGHDT and CDR2 YYEEEE. CDR3 protein: CASSPNRGRAYGYTF. For the CDR3, the DNA is TGTGCCAGCAGCCCAAACAGGGGAAGGGCCTATGGCTACACCTTC.

This clone was found a few times. The rearrangement links TRBV7-2 to TRBJ1-5; no definite D call. The germline V and J ends were trimmed by 0 bases and 6 bases, with 9 bases remaining between them. The germline V gene encodes CDR1 SGHTA and CDR2 FQGNSA. This CDR3 contains 14 residues. The CDR3 DNA sequence: TGTGCCAGCAGCTTAGCAGGGAGGCGTCAGCCCCAGCATTTT. This gives the protein CASSLAGRRQPQHF.

This clone was counted between two and nine times. This chain links TRBV10-3 with TRBJ2-5; 9 positions agree with TRBD2. Looked up from germline, CDR1 is ENHRY and CDR2 is SYGVKD. This CDR3 is 17 amino acids long. V shed 4 bases and J 2 bases; nucleotides not matched to a gene: 11. The DNA for the CDR3 is TGTGCCATCAGTGGTGGGTCTAGCGGGGTCAATCAAGAGACCCAGTACTTC. This sequence encodes CAISGGSSGVNQETQYF.

The J gene is TRBJ1-2, the V gene TRBV28; the match to TRBD1 covers 7 bases. Germline V gene lookup returns CDR1 MDHEN and CDR2 SYDVKM. The V gene end was trimmed by 5 bases and the J gene end by 5 bases; junction bases not matched to a gene: 14. This CDR3 is 16 amino acids long. CDR3 loop: CASSTIMGDRVYGYTF. The CDR3 DNA reads as TGTGCCAGCAGTACAATTATGGGCGACAGGGTGTATGGCTACACCTTC.

The V and J genes are TRBV30 and TRBJ2-5; TRBD2 aligns across 11 bases. J was trimmed by 5 bases and V by 1 base; bases with no gene match: 3. This CDR3 is built from 14 residues. Germline assignment: CDR1 GTSNPN and CDR2 SVGIG (reference sequence). The DNA for the CDR3 is TGTGCCTGGAGTGCGACTAGCGGGATGGAGACCCAGTACTTC. It specifies CAWSATSGMETQYF.

The chain recombines TRBV12-3 or TRBV12-4 with TRBJ1-1; D gene ambiguous. Trimming left V 6 bases short and J 11 bases short, with 16 bases between. CDR3 length: 12 residues. The CDR3 DNA follows: TGTGCCAGCAGCTACGAGGGTGTCGTGGCTTTCTTT. Amino acids: CASSYEGVVAFF.